The T cell receptor beta chain under discussion was sequenced for a study of chemoradiotherapy in HPV16-positive cancers (dated by TCRdb to the early 2020s). General notes on the study: Candidate HPV-specific T-cell clones and common TCR motifs were defined by functional T-cell assays performed on cells from two HPV16-positive patients. The study asked whether T-cell immunity to the HPV oncoproteins E6 and E7 changes during chemoradiotherapy and whether this immunity affects survival. The candidate HPV-specific TCRs and motifs were then tracked in TCR repertoires from roughly 86 patients with HPV-related cancers. Beyond this particular receptor, the publication reports: In HPV16-positive patients, expansion of HPV-responsive T cells during chemoradiotherapy was associated with improved recurrence-free survival. The functional definition of HPV-specific T cells was derived from only a couple of HPV16-positive patients, and the survival association was reported for HPV16-positive patients. Expansion of candidate HPV-specific clones and E7-related TCR motifs was observed in the tumor microenvironment during treatment, whereas no such expansion was observed for non-HPV-specific T cells.

Taken from cysteine to phenylalanine, the CDR3 has 15 residues. The only DNA kept is the CDR3, 45 bases in frame from the first base. V and J are truncated by 1 base and 7 bases respectively, leaving an intervening sequence of 14 bases. From the germline V gene, CDR1 is SNHLY and CDR2 is FYNNEI. Repertoires were sampled multiple times during chemoradiotherapy, which allowed clonal expansion in the tumor microenvironment to be followed. The library was built by means of the immunoSEQ multiplex PCR assay. The table comes from immuneACCESS by way of TCRdb, which keeps in-frame sequences with V and J called. Part of the clones is missing from these tables; in studies checked, under half for an unresolved V gene and the rest for unknown reasons. The sample contains over 10,000 clones, 81% of them found a single time. The top ten clones comprise over 0.95% of the sample. A word on this clone: Its antigen is still unknown. The sample holds no much larger clone one base away, and base qualities are not on file.

This clonotype originated in a human donor with HPV-associated anogenital cancer. This chain joins TRBV2 to TRBJ2-4, and perhaps TRBD1 as D gene, on 5 matching bases. Sample collection occurred from a patient who underwent chemoradiotherapy. The nucleotide sequence is given as TGTGCCAGCAGTGAAGGGGGCAGTTGGGGCAACATTCAGTACTTC. Translated, it reads CASSEGGSWGNIQYF.